Listed below are T cell receptor beta chains from one sample, sequenced in a study of blood T cells in healthy people across ages. TCRdb re-analysed the 5' RACE reads in MiXCR, keeping a single row per CDR3 protein. The profile shows some 1.4 million distinct CDR3 sequences, 42% of them singletons. The sample consisted of blood. The receptor set was obtained from a woman between 18 and 29 years old in good health. CDR3s include the opening cysteine and the closing phenylalanine or tryptophan. Each record gives: J gene, D gene, clone size, V gene, CDR3 protein, CDR3 DNA. D genes are given only for firm matches. Size is omitted from some rows. Given values are once, few, many or a class for expanded clones.

j_call: TRBJ2-1
d_call: TRBD2
clone_size: NA
v_call: TRBV11-2
cdr3_aa: CASSAPGLANEQFF
cdr3_nt: TGTGCCAGCAGCGCTCCGGGACTAGCAAATGAGCAGTTCTTC

j_call: TRBJ2-1
d_call: NA
clone_size: NA
v_call: TRBV20-1
cdr3_aa: CSARALSLLGQFF
cdr3_nt: TGCAGTGCTAGAGCCCTCTCACTACTCGGGCAGTTCTTC

j_call: TRBJ2-7
d_call: NA
clone_size: NA
v_call: TRBV5-1
cdr3_aa: CASSPGSVYEQYF
cdr3_nt: TGCGCCAGCAGCCCAGGGTCTGTGTACGAGCAGTACTTC

j_call: TRBJ2-5
d_call: NA
clone_size: NA
v_call: TRBV11-1
cdr3_aa: CASNLRGGLNNEQYF
cdr3_nt: TGTGCCAGCAACCTTAGGGGGGGGCTTAACAATGAGCAGTACTTC

j_call: TRBJ2-4
d_call: NA
clone_size: NA
v_call: TRBV7-2
cdr3_aa: CASSVGGTNIQYF
cdr3_nt: TGTGCCAGCAGCGTGGGGGGTACAAACATTCAGTACTTC

j_call: TRBJ2-7
d_call: TRBD1
clone_size: NA
v_call: TRBV18
cdr3_aa: CASSQDRGHSYEQYF
cdr3_nt: TGTGCCAGCTCACAAGACAGGGGGCACTCCTACGAGCAGTACTTC

j_call: TRBJ2-1
d_call: TRBD2
clone_size: few
v_call: TRBV7-9
cdr3_aa: CASSPGASGTHNEQFF
cdr3_nt: TGTGCCAGCAGCCCAGGAGCTAGCGGGACCCACAATGAGCAGTTCTTC

j_call: TRBJ2-3
d_call: NA
clone_size: few
v_call: TRBV2
cdr3_aa: CASSATRGSGDTQYF
cdr3_nt: TGTGCCAGCAGTGCGACTAGGGGTTCTGGGGATACGCAGTATTTT

j_call: TRBJ2-7
d_call: TRBD2
clone_size: NA
v_call: TRBV27
cdr3_aa: CASRKRLAGNTYGQYF
cdr3_nt: TGTGCCAGCAGGAAAAGACTAGCGGGGAACACCTACGGGCAGTACTTC

j_call: TRBJ2-1
d_call: NA
clone_size: few
v_call: TRBV12-3/TRBV12-4
cdr3_aa: CASIHGYGDEQFF
cdr3_nt: TGTGCCAGCATCCATGGGTATGGGGATGAGCAGTTCTTC

j_call: TRBJ2-1
d_call: NA
clone_size: NA
v_call: TRBV20-1
cdr3_aa: CSAPGRADYNEQFF
cdr3_nt: TGCAGTGCCCCGGGACGAGCGGATTACAATGAGCAGTTCTTC

j_call: TRBJ2-1
d_call: NA
clone_size: few
v_call: TRBV7-2
cdr3_aa: CASSSSQGPSGEQFF
cdr3_nt: TGTGCCAGCAGCTCCTCTCAGGGACCGAGCGGTGAGCAGTTCTTC

j_call: TRBJ2-7
d_call: NA
clone_size: once
v_call: TRBV5-1
cdr3_aa: CASSSAGIHQSEQYF
cdr3_nt: TGCGCCAGCAGCTCCGCCGGGATCCACCAGTCGGAGCAGTACTTC

j_call: TRBJ2-2
d_call: TRBD2
clone_size: once
v_call: TRBV6-2/TRBV6-3
cdr3_aa: CASTNPGRGTGELFF
cdr3_nt: TGTGCCAGCACCAACCCGGGGAGGGGCACCGGGGAGCTGTTTTTT

j_call: TRBJ1-2
d_call: NA
clone_size: NA
v_call: TRBV15
cdr3_aa: CATSRGNPNEGFNYGYTF
cdr3_nt: TGTGCCACCAGCAGAGGGAATCCTAATGAGGGATTTAACTATGGCTACACCTTC

j_call: TRBJ2-3
d_call: TRBD1
clone_size: few
v_call: TRBV7-9
cdr3_aa: CASSFDRGSTDTQYF
cdr3_nt: TGTGCCAGCAGCTTCGACAGGGGCAGCACAGATACGCAGTATTTT

j_call: TRBJ2-5
d_call: NA
clone_size: few
v_call: TRBV20-1
cdr3_aa: CSAPQIQETQYF
cdr3_nt: TGCAGTGCTCCCCAGATACAAGAGACCCAGTACTTC